This is a list of T cell receptor beta chains from one sample in a study of cytomegalovirus exposure and HLA in healthy donors. Using immunoSEQ multiplex PCR, the repertoire was profiled, and TCRdb retains in-frame clones only, with some absent. The sample has 100,000 to 120,000 clones; approximately 89% are singletons. The specimen was PBMCs. The receptors were gathered from a young woman in good health and CMV-seronegative. The CDR3 runs from the conserved cysteine through the conserved F or W. A D gene is named only where the DNA matches it firmly. Clone size appears in some rows only: once, few, many, or a class for an expanded clone.

TRBV7-2	.	.	TRBJ2-7	TGTGCCAGCAGCCCACAGACGCGCTACGAGCAGTACTTC	CASSPQTRYEQYF
TRBV7-3	.	.	TRBJ2-1	TGTGCCAGTTCGACCCCCGGTAGCCGGAATGAGCAGTTCTTC	CASSTPGSRNEQFF
TRBV2	.	.	TRBJ2-3	TGTGCCAGCAGCGCGAGCACAGATACGCAGTATTTT	CASSASTDTQYF
TRBV9	.	.	TRBJ1-1	TGTGCCAGCAGGCCTACAGGATATGATGAAGCTTTCTTT	CASRPTGYDEAFF
TRBV4-2	TRBD2	.	TRBJ2-6	TGTGCCAGCAGCCGCACGGGAGCGGGGGGATCTGGGGCCAACGTCCTGACTTTC	CASSRTGAGGSGANVLTF
TRBV19	TRBD2	.	TRBJ2-7	TGTGCCAGTAGCCCCACACTAGCGGCCTACGAGCAGTACTTC	CASSPTLAAYEQYF
TRBV5-1	.	.	TRBJ2-5	TGCGCCAGCAGCCCCGAGGGACAGGTCCGGGGGGCCCAGTACTTC	CASSPEGQVRGAQYF
TRBV6-4	.	.	TRBJ2-7	TGTGCCAGCATAAGAACATCCCTCACCTACGAGCAGTACTTC	CASIRTSLTYEQYF
TRBV4-1	.	.	TRBJ1-6	TGCGCCAGCAGCCAAGTAACAACCTATAATTCACCCCTCCACTTT	CASSQVTTYNSPLHF
TRBV19	.	.	TRBJ1-1	TGTGCCAGTACTCACCGGGTCTACACTGAAGCTTTCTTT	CASTHRVYTEAFF
TRBV9	TRBD2	.	TRBJ2-3	TGTGCCAGCGGACTTGCGGGGGGGCCGACAGATACGCAGTATTTT	CASGLAGGPTDTQYF
TRBV29-1	.	.	TRBJ2-3	TGCAGCGTTGGTTTTCGCGCATCAGATACGCAGTATTTT	CSVGFRASDTQYF
TRBV4-3	TRBD2	.	TRBJ2-2	TGCGCCAGCAGCCAGACTAGCGGACCCGGGGAGCTGTTTTTT	CASSQTSGPGELFF
TRBV5-1	.	once	TRBJ1-1	TGCGCCAGCAGCTTGGAGGTGGCAGGGGACACTGAAGCTTTCTTT	CASSLEVAGDTEAFF
TRBV7-2	.	.	TRBJ1-1	TGTGCCAGCAGCGCTCTGGACAGACCTGACCGTGCTGAAGCTTTCTTT	CASSALDRPDRAEAFF
TRBV28	.	.	TRBJ2-5	TGTGCCAGCAGTTTACCCCCTGCGGGGCTCCTCCAAGAGACCCAGTACTTC	CASSLPPAGLLQETQYF
TRBV18	.	.	TRBJ2-7	TGTGCCAGCTCACCCGGGGGAGGGGGAAACGACGAGCAGTACTTC	CASSPGGGGNDEQYF
TRBV4-2	.	.	TRBJ2-4	TGTGCCAGCAGCCAAGGTCTAGAGGGAGGCATTCAGTACTTC	CASSQGLEGGIQYF
TRBV4-1	.	.	TRBJ1-3	TGCGCCAGCAGCCAAGTTACTGGAAACACCATATATTTT	CASSQVTGNTIYF
TRBV6-5	.	.	TRBJ2-7	TGTGCCAGCAGTTACTCGAAACAGGGCCCCTACGAGCAGTACTTC	CASSYSKQGPYEQYF
TRBV14	.	.	TRBJ1-2	TGTGCCAGCAGCCACCTAAGGACACCCCCGGAGGGCTACACCTTC	CASSHLRTPPEGYTF
TRBV28	.	.	TRBJ1-5	TGTGCCAGCAGTCCCCCCGACAGCTACAATCAGCCCCAGCATTTT	CASSPPDSYNQPQHF
TRBV6-4	.	medium-sized	TRBJ2-1	TGTGCCAGCAGTGTAGGGCCAGGGGGGAACAATGAGCAGTTCTTC	CASSVGPGGNNEQFF
TRBV5-6	.	.	TRBJ1-5	TGTGCCAGCAGCGGTGGGGGCGCAGGCAATCAGCCCCAGCATTTT	CASSGGGAGNQPQHF
TRBV27	.	.	TRBJ1-5	TGTGCCAGCAGTTTGGACAAACCCCAGCATTTT	CASSLDKPQHF
TRBV19	TRBD1	.	TRBJ1-1	TGTGCCAGCCAACCCTGGGCAGGGGGAAACACTGAAGCTTTCTTT	CASQPWAGGNTEAFF
TRBV9	TRBD2	.	TRBJ2-7	TGTGCCAGCAGCGTAGCAGCGGGAAGGGCGATTCGCGAGCAGTACTTC	CASSVAAGRAIREQYF
TRBV7-9	TRBD2	.	TRBJ2-1	TGTGCCAGCAGCTTAGGGACTAGCGAGGATGGGGAGTTCTTC	CASSLGTSEDGEFF
TRBV30	TRBD2	.	TRBJ2-5	TGTGCCTGGAGGAGCCTAGCGGGGGGGAGGCGGGAGACCCAGTACTTC	CAWRSLAGGRRETQYF
TRBV6-6	.	.	TRBJ2-7	TGTGCCAGCAGTTACGCTACTACCTACGAGCAGTACTTC	CASSYATTYEQYF
TRBV28	.	.	TRBJ1-2	TGTGCCAGCAGTTTAGGGGCCACAGGGCTCAACACCTTC	CASSLGATGLNTF
TRBV29-1	.	.	TRBJ1-1	TGCAGCGCCATGGGACTGTGGAACACTGAAGCTTTCTTT	CSAMGLWNTEAFF
TRBV9	TRBD1	.	TRBJ2-7	TGTGCCAGCAGCGTCGACAGGGGGTCCTACGAGCAGTACTTC	CASSVDRGSYEQYF
TRBV6-6	.	.	TRBJ2-7	TGTGCCAGCAGTCAAAGCGGGGACACTAACTCCTACGAGCAGTACTTC	CASSQSGDTNSYEQYF
TRBV11-2	.	.	TRBJ2-5	TGTGCCAGCAGCTTACGAGAGACCCAGTACTTC	CASSLRETQYF
TRBV5-1	.	.	TRBJ1-4	TGCGCCAGCAGTCGGGATGGCACTAATGAAAAACTGTTTTTT	CASSRDGTNEKLFF
TRBV27	TRBD1	.	TRBJ2-7	TGTGCCAGCAGCGGACAGGGTATCTACGAGCAGTACTTC	CASSGQGIYEQYF
TRBV5-1	TRBD2	.	TRBJ2-1	TGCGCCAGCAGCTTAACTAGCGGCCATCGGGAGCAGTTCTTC	CASSLTSGHREQFF
TRBV19	TRBD1	.	TRBJ1-1	TGTGCCAGCCAAAGCCCGGGACAGTATTTCGCTTTCTTT	CASQSPGQYFAFF
TRBV9	.	.	TRBJ2-5	TGTGCCAGCAGCGCCGGGAACCTCTACCCCAAGGAGACCCAGTACTTC	CASSAGNLYPKETQYF
TRBV7-8	TRBD2	.	TRBJ2-1	TGTGCCAGCTCCGTGGCGGGAGGGCCCCCCTACAATGAGCAGTTCTTC	CASSVAGGPPYNEQFF